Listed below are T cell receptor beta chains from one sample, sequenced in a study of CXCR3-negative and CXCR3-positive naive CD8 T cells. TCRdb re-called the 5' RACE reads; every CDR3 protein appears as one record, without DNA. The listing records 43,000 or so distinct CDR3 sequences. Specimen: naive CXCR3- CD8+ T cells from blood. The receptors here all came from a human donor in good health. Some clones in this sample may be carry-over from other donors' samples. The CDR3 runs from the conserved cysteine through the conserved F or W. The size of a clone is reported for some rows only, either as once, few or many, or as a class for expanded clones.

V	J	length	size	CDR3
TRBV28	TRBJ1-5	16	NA	CASSLWQGGSNQPQHF
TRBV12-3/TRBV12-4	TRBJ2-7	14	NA	CASSLIGNSFEQYF
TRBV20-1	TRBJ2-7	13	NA	CVVAGDLAYEQYF
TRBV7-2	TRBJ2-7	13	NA	CASSLPGTNEQYF
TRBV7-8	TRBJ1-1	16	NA	CASSLGGSLLNTEAFF
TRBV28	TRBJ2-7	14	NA	CASSLAAGAYEQYF
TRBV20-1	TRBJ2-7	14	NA	CSADDRLTSYEQYF
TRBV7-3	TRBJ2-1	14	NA	CASSLGTGRDEQFF
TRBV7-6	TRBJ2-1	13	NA	CASSFTGGNEQFF
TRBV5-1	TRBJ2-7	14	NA	CASTPGQGVWEQYF
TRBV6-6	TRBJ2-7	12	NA	CASSNGPYEQYF
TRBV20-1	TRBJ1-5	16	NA	CSASPGGGKWDQPQHF
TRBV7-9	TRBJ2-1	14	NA	CASITGGPRDEQFF
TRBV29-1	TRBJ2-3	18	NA	CSSPQGTGALTSTDTQYF
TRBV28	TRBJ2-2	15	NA	CASSFRGVYTGELFF
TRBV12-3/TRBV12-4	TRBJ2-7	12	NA	CASSLSATEQYF
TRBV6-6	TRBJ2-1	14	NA	CASSDRVSYNEQFF
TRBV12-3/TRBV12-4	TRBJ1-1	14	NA	CASSYRSANTEAFF
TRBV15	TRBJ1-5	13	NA	CATSRQVGQPQHF
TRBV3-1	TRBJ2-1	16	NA	CASSQEGLAGGNEQFF
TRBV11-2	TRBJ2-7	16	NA	CASSLGVGDATYEQYF
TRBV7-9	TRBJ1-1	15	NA	CASSYPTGTLNEAFF
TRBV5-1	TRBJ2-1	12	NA	CASSLEGSLQFF
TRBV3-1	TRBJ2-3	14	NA	CASSLTASTDTQYF
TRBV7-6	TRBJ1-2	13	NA	CASSSTANYGYTF
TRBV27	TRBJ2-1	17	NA	CASIPLDGPLTLNEQFF
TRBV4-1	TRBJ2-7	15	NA	CASSEGLAETYEQYF
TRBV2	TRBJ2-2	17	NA	CASSLVRDGGNTGELFF
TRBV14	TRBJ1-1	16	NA	CASSQDDGGQNTEAFF
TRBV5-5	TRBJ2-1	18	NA	CASSLHRTGLAGGNEQFF
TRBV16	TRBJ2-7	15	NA	CASSQSGRGQGEQYF
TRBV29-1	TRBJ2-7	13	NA	CSVMGAWGYEQYF
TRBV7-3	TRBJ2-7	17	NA	CASSEDPGGRISYEQYF
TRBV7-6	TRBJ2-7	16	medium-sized	CASSSLRGGPTYEQYF
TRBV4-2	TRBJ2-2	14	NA	CASTTEGSTGELFF
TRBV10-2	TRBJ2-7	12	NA	CASRISSYEQYF
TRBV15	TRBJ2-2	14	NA	CATSRDPGTGELFF
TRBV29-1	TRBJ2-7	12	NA	CSVGTESYEQYF
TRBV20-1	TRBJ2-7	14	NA	CSALGGLSSYEQYF
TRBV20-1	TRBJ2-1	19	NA	CSAYEDLSFAETSYNEQFF
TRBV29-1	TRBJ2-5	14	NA	CSVEDPTGKETQYF
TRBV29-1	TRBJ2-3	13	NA	CSVGVGTTDTQYF
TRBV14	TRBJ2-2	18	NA	CARTPAWIMEGTTGELFF
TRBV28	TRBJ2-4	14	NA	CASQLTGTSVIQYF
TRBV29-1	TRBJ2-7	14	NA	CSVVDRESLGEQYF
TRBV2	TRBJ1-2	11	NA	CASRTLYGYTF
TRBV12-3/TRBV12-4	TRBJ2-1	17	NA	CASSLRDRGSKGYEQFF
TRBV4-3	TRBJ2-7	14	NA	CASSQGGTGGEQYF
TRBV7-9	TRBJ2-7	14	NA	CASSKLAGGDEQYF
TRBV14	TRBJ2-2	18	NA	CASSHLYPGTVLTGELFF